This T cell receptor (beta chain) was found in a study of beta chain features in type 1 diabetes. Concerning this clone itself: Its specificity is unknown.

The V gene lost 6 bases and the J gene lost 5 bases, with 13 bases spanning the gap. The CDR3 consists of 13 residues. CDR1 SNHLY and CDR2 FYNNEI come from the germline V gene. Blood was drawn once from each donor into heparinised tubes. The draws averaged about 110 mL. Purity above 95% was achieved in all sorted populations. Findings of the study overall: All four CD4+ subsets from Type 1 diabetes patients carried moderately but significantly shorter TCRB CDR3s. The study found fewer insertions and more deletions at VDJ junctions in type 1 diabetes patients.

Every isolated RNA sample was fully reverse transcribed, so sequencing captured expressed TCRB transcripts. Each sample of naive, central memory or regulatory T cells had, on average, about 3.6 million reads. Clones were read by immunoSEQ multiplex PCR, and TCRdb kept only the in-frame ones, dropping some. Found here are more than 150,000 clones, about 10% of them singletons; the top ten hold approximately 0.7%. The clonotype originates from a woman aged 30 to 39 with type 1 diabetes. The chain combines TRBV2 with TRBJ1-1, with D possibly TRBD1 on 6 matching bases. What was sequenced was central memory CD4+ T cells from blood. As DNA, the CDR3 is TGTGCCAGCAGAGGGGGAGAGGAGACTGAAGCTTTCTTT. This gives the protein CASRGGEETEAFF.